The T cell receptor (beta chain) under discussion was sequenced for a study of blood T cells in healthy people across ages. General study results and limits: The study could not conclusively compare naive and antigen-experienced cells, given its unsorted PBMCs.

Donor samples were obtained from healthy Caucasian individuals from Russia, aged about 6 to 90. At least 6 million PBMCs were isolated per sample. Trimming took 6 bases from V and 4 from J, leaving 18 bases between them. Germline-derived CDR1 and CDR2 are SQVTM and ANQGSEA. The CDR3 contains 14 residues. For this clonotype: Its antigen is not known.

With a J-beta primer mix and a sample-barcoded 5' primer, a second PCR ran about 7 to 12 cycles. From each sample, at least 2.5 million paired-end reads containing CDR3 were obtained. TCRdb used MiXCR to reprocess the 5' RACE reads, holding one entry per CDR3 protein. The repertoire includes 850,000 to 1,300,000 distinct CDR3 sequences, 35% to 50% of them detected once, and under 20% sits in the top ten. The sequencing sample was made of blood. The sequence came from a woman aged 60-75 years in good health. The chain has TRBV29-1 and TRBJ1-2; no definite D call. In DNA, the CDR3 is TGCAGCGTCGATTCTCCGGGAGCCTCCTATGGCTACACCTTC. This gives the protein CSVDSPGASYGYTF.